The clone carrying this T cell receptor (beta chain) was seen only a few times. Its target is not known. Using CD45RO/CCR7/CD25/CD127/CD95/CD27, CD4+ naive, central memory, regulatory and stem cell-like memory cells were sorted. The germline gives CDR1 MNHEY, CDR2 SMNVEV (reference sequence). This CDR3 has 13 amino acids. Of the isolated RNA, all was reverse transcribed, and so the sequenced material was expressed TCRB transcripts. The assay was immunoSEQ multiplex PCR, and TCRdb's table has in-frame clones only and misses some. The table has roughly 140,000 clones, under 60% seen once. The sample comes from a study of beta chain features in type 1 diabetes. Study outcomes and limitations: Among patients with Type 1 diabetes, TCRB CDR3s were moderately but significantly shorter in every one of the four CD4+ subsets. HLA effects on TCRB rearrangement stayed unresolved here.

The source of this sequence is a man aged 18 to 35 in good health. Material: Tregs from blood. The chain couples TRBV27 to TRBJ2-7, with 9 bases aligning to TRBD1. The assigned J gene may be wrong: the sequence end matches TRBJ2-5 better. As DNA, the CDR3 is TGTGCCAGCTCCGAATGGACAGGGGTGACCCAGTACTTC. Translated: CASSEWTGVTQYF.